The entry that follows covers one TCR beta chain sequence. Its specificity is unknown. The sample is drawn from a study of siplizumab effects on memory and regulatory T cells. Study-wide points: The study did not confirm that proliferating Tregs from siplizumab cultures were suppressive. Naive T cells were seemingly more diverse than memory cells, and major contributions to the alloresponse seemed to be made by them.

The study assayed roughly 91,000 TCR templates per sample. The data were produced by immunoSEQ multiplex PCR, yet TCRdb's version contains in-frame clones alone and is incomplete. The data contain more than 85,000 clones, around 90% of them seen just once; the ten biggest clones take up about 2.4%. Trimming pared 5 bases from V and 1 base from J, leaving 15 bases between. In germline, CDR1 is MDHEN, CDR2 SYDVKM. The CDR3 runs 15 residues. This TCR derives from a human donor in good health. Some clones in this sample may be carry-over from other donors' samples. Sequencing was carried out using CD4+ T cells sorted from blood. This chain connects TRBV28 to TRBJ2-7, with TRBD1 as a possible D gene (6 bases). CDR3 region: CASSLPTGLSYEQYF. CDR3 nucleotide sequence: TGTGCCAGCAGTCTACCCACAGGGCTATCCTACGAGCAGTACTTC.